One and the same sample provided the 30 T cell receptor beta chains below, sequenced in a study of blood T cell repertoires in COVID-19. Method: immunoSEQ multiplex PCR; TCRdb's copy keeps in-frame clones and lacks some. In the table there are about 220,000 clones, approximately 86% of which are singletons. The sequenced material came from PBMCs or T cells enriched from blood (not recorded which). These receptors were taken from a woman in her 30s with acute COVID-19.

This clone has a handful of counts. The chain combines TRBV19 with TRBJ1-5; D perhaps matches TRBD1 (6 bases). The V end lost 5 bases, the J end lost 3 bases, and 11 bases lay between the germline ends. Germline assignment: CDR1 LNHDA and CDR2 SQIVND (reference sequence). This CDR3 contains 14 residues. CDR3 nucleotide sequence: TGTGCCAGTAGTTGGACAGCGATCAATCAGCCCCAGCATTTT. Its translation: CASSWTAINQPQHF.

The chain carries TRBV10-3 and TRBJ2-1; 12 bases are a match to TRBD2. Germline V gene sequence: CDR1 ENHRY, CDR2 SYGVKD. The CDR3 has 15 residues. The V and J ends lost 10 bases and 8 bases, in that order; junction bases with no gene match: 12. The CDR3 sequence: CATTSGGLSTDEQFF. The CDR3 region has the DNA TGTGCCACCACTAGCGGGGGGCTTAGTACAGATGAGCAGTTCTTC.

This rearrangement joins TRBV7-9 to TRBJ2-5, with D possibly matching TRBD1 (6 bases). CDR1 is SEHNR and CDR2 is FQNEAQ in the germline V gene (reference sequence). This CDR3 contains 14 residues. Deletions cut 0 bases from V and 3 bases from J, with 8 bases between. As DNA, the CDR3 is TGTGCCAGCAGCTTAGCAACAGGGAAAGAGACCCAGTACTTC. This translates into CASSLATGKETQYF.

This chain joins TRBV18 and TRBJ1-2; 8 bases match TRBD1. The J segment lost 6 bases and the V segment lost 0 bases, leaving 3 bases of the junction unmatched. This CDR3 spans 14 amino acids. Germline assignment: CDR1 KGHSH and CDR2 LQKENI. CDR3 protein: CASSPPAGGDGYTF. Written as DNA, the CDR3 is TGTGCCAGCTCACCACCGGCAGGGGGCGATGGCTACACCTTC.

The gene calls are TRBV10-3 and TRBJ1-5; no clear D gene. CDR3 size: 17 residues. Per germline, CDR1 ENHRY and CDR2 SYGVKD. V lost 2 bases and J lost 1, with 15 bases in between. CDR3 protein: CAISEAWARSSNQPQHF. The CDR3 coding sequence is TGTGCCATCAGTGAGGCCTGGGCCCGGTCGAGCAATCAGCCCCAGCATTTT.

CDR3 coding DNA: TGTGCCATCAGGATCTGGACAGGGACGTCTTATGGCTACACCTTC. It specifies CAIRIWTGTSYGYTF. The chain has TRBV10-3 and TRBJ1-2, with TRBD1 identical over 8 bases. V was clipped by 6 bases and J by 5 bases; unmatched bases: 11. The CDR3 is made up of 15 amino acids. Germline lookup yields CDR1 ENHRY and CDR2 SYGVKD.

The genes are TRBV6-5 and TRBJ1-3; 9 bases agree with TRBD1. Germline V gene lookup returns CDR1 MNHEY and CDR2 SVGAGI. The V gene end was trimmed by 6 bases and the J gene end by 5 bases; junction bases not matched to a gene: 8. There are 15 residues in the CDR3. CDR3 nucleotide sequence: TGTGCCAGCAGCCCCGACAGGGGGTCGCGAAACACCATATATTTT. Protein sequence: CASSPDRGSRNTIYF.

The chain joins TRBV5-4 to TRBJ1-1; tentatively, D is TRBD1 (5 bases). The CDR3 is 15 residues long. V lost 4 bases and J lost 3, with 16 bases in between. Germline loops: CDR1 SGHNT, CDR2 YYREEE (reference sequence). The CDR3 reads CASSPRGWYDTEAFF. The DNA for the CDR3 is TGTGCCAGCAGCCCTCGGGGGTGGTATGACACTGAAGCTTTCTTT.

The rearrangement joins TRBV3-1 (or the pseudogene TRBV3-2) to TRBJ2-2, with 14 bases that match TRBD2. J lost 4 bases, V lost 1 base, and 8 bases had no gene match. CDR1 is LGHDT and CDR2 is YNNKEL in the germline V gene (reference sequence). The CDR3 is made up of 19 amino acids. The chain's CDR3 is CASSQGALGLAGGTGELFF. The DNA of the CDR3 is TGTGCCAGCAGCCAAGGTGCGCTAGGACTAGCGGGAGGCACCGGGGAGCTGTTTTTT.

This chain uses TRBV19 with TRBJ1-1; 7 nucleotides match TRBD1. Germline V CDR1 and CDR2: LNHDA, SQIVND (reference sequence). With 5 bases clipped from V and 12 bases from J, the junction kept 12 bases outside the gene matches. CDR3 length: 13 amino acids. The CDR3 nucleotides read TGTGCCAGTAGTGTCAACATAGGGACAGCGACTTTCTTT. Amino acids: CASSVNIGTATFF.

The gene calls are TRBV5-1 and TRBJ1-1; tentative D call: TRBD1 (6 bases). CDR1 SGHRS and CDR2 YFSETQ come from the germline V gene. V lost 1 base, J lost 0 bases, and 7 bases lay in between. The CDR3 loop spans 14 amino acids. The CDR3: CASSLSGVNTEAFF. The CDR3 DNA sequence: TGCGCCAGCAGCTTGTCAGGGGTGAACACTGAAGCTTTCTTT. Full variable domain (remainder filled in from reference TRBV5-1 and TRBJ1-1): KAGVTQTPRYLIKTRGQQVTLSCSPISGHRSVSWYQQTPGQGLQFLFEYFSETQRNKGNFPGRFSGRQFSNSRSEMNVSTLELGDSALYLCASSLSGVNTEAFFGQGTRLTVV.

The chain is built from TRBV5-1 and TRBJ1-4; tentative D call: TRBD1 (6 bases). Trimming pared 1 base from V and 6 bases from J, leaving 10 bases between. The V gene's germline CDR1 is SGHRS and CDR2 YFSETQ. The CDR3 runs to 14 residues. The DNA of the CDR3 is TGCGCCAGCAGCTTGAGTGAGGGGGATGAAAAACTGTTTTTT. This codes for CASSLSEGDEKLFF.

V gene TRBV23-1 combines with J gene TRBJ2-5, with a possible D match to TRBD2 (6 bases). TRBV23-1 has ORF status, its function being uncertain. Trimming took off 3 bases at V and 0 bases at J, with 29 bases between the two ends. This CDR3 contains 21 residues. CDR3 sequence: CASSHYSPGGLTLRNQETQYF. The DNA for the CDR3 is TGCGCCAGCAGTCATTACTCCCCCGGGGGACTGACCCTTCGTAACCAAGAGACCCAGTACTTC.

This clone has only one observation. V gene TRBV19 combines with J gene TRBJ2-1; D gene ambiguous. The CDR3 length is 12 residues. V shed 5 bases and J shed 3 bases, with 5 bases lying between them. CDR1 and CDR2 (germline): LNHDA, SQIVND (reference sequence). This CDR3 is CASSAVYNEQFF. The DNA of the CDR3 is TGTGCCAGTAGTGCAGTCTACAATGAGCAGTTCTTC.

This chain connects TRBV6-5 to TRBJ1-2; 10 bases align to TRBD1. With V trimmed by 6 bases and J by 6 bases, 7 bases remained unmatched. The CDR3 sequence is 14 residues long. From germline, CDR1 is MNHEY and CDR2 SVGAGI. CDR3 in amino acids: CASSLLGQGNGYTF. In DNA, the CDR3 is TGTGCCAGCAGCCTTTTGGGACAGGGGAATGGCTACACCTTC.

The V and J genes are TRBV29-1 and TRBJ1-5; D may be TRBD1 (5 bases). V was clipped by 4 bases and J by 0 bases, with 25 bases between them. The CDR3 totals 19 residues. Germline values: CDR1 SQVTM, CDR2 ANQGSEA. In nucleotides, the CDR3 is TGCAGCGTTGCACTGGAGACCCAGACAGACTTTAATAGCAATCAGCCCCAGCATTTT. Encoded protein: CSVALETQTDFNSNQPQHF. The variable domain in full, with the rest retrieved from reference TRBV29-1 and TRBJ1-5, is SAVISQKPSRDICQRGTSLTIQCQVDSQVTMMFWYRQQPGQSLTLIATANQGSEATYESGFVIDKFPISRPNLTFSTLTVSNMSPEDSSIYLCSVALETQTDFNSNQPQHFGDGTRLSIL.

This clone has a handful of counts. The rearrangement links TRBV10-2 to TRBJ2-7, with 10 positions matching TRBD1. This CDR3 has 15 residues. Germline V gene data show CDR1 as WSHSY and CDR2 as SAAADI. Unmatched junction bases numbered 5, after V lost 3 bases and J lost 3 bases. The CDR3 DNA reads as TGCGCCAGCAGTGAAAGGACAGGGGGAGACTACGAGCAGTACTTC. This gives the protein CASSERTGGDYEQYF.

The rearrangement links TRBV6-5 to TRBJ2-2; D might be TRBD2 (6 bases). CDR1 is MNHEY, CDR2 SVGAGI, per germline. CDR3 length: 15 amino acids. The V gene lost 0 bases and the J gene lost 6 bases, with 11 bases spanning the gap. The CDR3 nucleotides read TGTGCCAGCAGTTACTCTAGACTAGTTGCCGGGGAGCTGTTTTTT. It yields the protein CASSYSRLVAGELFF.

This clone was recorded a few times. V and J are TRBV4-1 and TRBJ1-4; no firm D call. With 0 bases removed from V and 7 bases from J, the gap between germline ends came to 12 bases. This CDR3 is 15 amino acids long. Germline V gives CDR1 MGHRA, CDR2 YSYEKL. Here the CDR3 DNA reads TGCGCCAGCAGCCAAGACGACCCGAAGCGTGAAAAACTGTTTTTT. Protein: CASSQDDPKREKLFF.

The V and J genes are TRBV20-1 and TRBJ2-7; tentative D call: TRBD1 (5 bases). This CDR3 contains 14 residues. The germline V gene encodes CDR1 DFQATT and CDR2 SNEGSKA (reference sequence). V lost 3 bases and J 1 base, leaving 13 bases between the germline ends. The CDR3 protein is CSASQLPGSYEQYF. The CDR3 nucleotides read TGCAGTGCTAGTCAGCTTCCAGGGTCCTACGAGCAGTACTTC.

The chain employs TRBV2 and TRBJ1-6, with a tentative D call TRBD1 (6 bases). Trimming took off 2 bases at V and 5 bases at J, with 19 bases between the two ends. The CDR3 has 18 amino acids. Germline CDR1 reads SNHLY; CDR2 reads FYNNEI. The CDR3 bases are TGTGCCAGCAGTGAAAAAGGAGACAGGAGTATCGATAATTCACCCCTCCACTTT. Amino acid sequence: CASSEKGDRSIDNSPLHF.

This clone has just one count. This chain connects TRBV5-6 to TRBJ1-2; the D is unclear. Trimming shortened V by 6 bases and J by 2 bases, and 11 bases separated the two germline ends. Per the germline V gene, CDR1 is SGHDT and CDR2 is YYEEEE. The CDR3 runs to 13 residues. CDR3 DNA sequence: TGTGCCAGCAACCCCGAGGGAAACTATGGCTACACCTTC. This sequence encodes CASNPEGNYGYTF.

This clone was recorded only once. The CDR3 nucleotides are TGCGCCAGCAGTCTCGTAGGGGCAACTAATGAAAAACTGTTTTTT. Its protein product is CASSLVGATNEKLFF. The rearrangement uses TRBV5-1 and TRBJ1-4, with D perhaps matching TRBD1 (5 bases). The V gene lost 5 bases and the J gene lost 0 bases, with 11 bases spanning the gap. CDR1 is SGHRS and CDR2 is YFSETQ in the germline V gene. CDR3 length equals 15 residues.

V and J are TRBV7-8 and TRBJ1-1; D unresolved. CDR1 SGHVS and CDR2 FQNEAQ come from the germline V gene. Deletions cut 0 bases from V and 0 bases from J, with 8 bases between. This CDR3 is 15 amino acids long. The CDR3 loop is CASSLARGLNTEAFF. The CDR3 DNA reads as TGTGCCAGCAGCTTAGCGCGGGGTCTGAACACTGAAGCTTTCTTT.

The chain links TRBV7-2 to TRBJ2-5; D is ambiguous. The CDR3 extends over 14 amino acids. Between the trimmed V and J ends, which lost 3 bases and 2 bases, there was a span of 10 bases. Germline values: CDR1 SGHTA, CDR2 FQGNSA. CDR3 region: CASSFQVTQETQYF. The CDR3 DNA is TGTGCCAGCAGCTTTCAGGTGACACAAGAGACCCAGTACTTC.

The CDR3 protein is CASSQGWTGVEKLFF. In DNA form, the CDR3 reads TGCGCCAGCAGCCAAGGCTGGACAGGGGTTGAAAAACTGTTTTTT. The rearrangement joins TRBV4-3 to TRBJ1-4, with TRBD1 identical over 9 bases. Unmatched junction bases numbered 4, after V lost 1 base and J lost 7 bases. Germline CDR1 LGHNA, CDR2 YSLEER. The CDR3 is made up of 15 amino acids.

The rearrangement links TRBV10-3 to TRBJ1-1, with D possibly being TRBD1 (6 bases). This CDR3 contains 16 residues. The V gene lost 1 base and the J gene lost 0 bases, with 12 bases spanning the gap. Germline CDR1 reads ENHRY; CDR2 reads SYGVKD. As DNA, the CDR3 is TGTGCCATCAGTGAGTTAGGACAGTTAATGAACACTGAAGCTTTCTTT. It yields the protein CAISELGQLMNTEAFF.

The V gene is TRBV11-2, the J gene TRBJ1-4; 9 positions agree with TRBD1. Germline V gene data show CDR1 as SGHAT and CDR2 as FQNNGV. The CDR3 covers 16 residues. V was clipped by 0 bases and J by 8 bases; unmatched bases: 7. In DNA, the CDR3 is TGTGCCAGCAGCTTAGACGGGACAGGGAGAGGAGAAAAACTGTTTTTT. It codes for CASSLDGTGRGEKLFF.

The chain recombines TRBV3-1 (or the pseudogene TRBV3-2) with TRBJ1-3, with D hard to call. Deletions cut 0 bases from V and 8 bases from J, with 14 bases between. This CDR3 has 15 residues. Germline V gene lookup returns CDR1 LGHDT and CDR2 YNNKEL (reference sequence). CDR3 residues: CASSQDAYSRHTIYF. CDR3 nucleotide sequence: TGTGCCAGCAGCCAAGATGCGTACAGCCGACACACCATATATTTT.

To note about this clone: The same CDR3 arises from other DNA sequences in this sample as well. The rearrangement joins TRBV5-1 to TRBJ2-7; D is possibly TRBD1 (6 bases). This CDR3 has 12 amino acids. Trimming left V 4 bases short and J 4 bases short, with 9 bases between. CDR1 is SGHRS, CDR2 YFSETQ, per germline. The CDR3 reads CASSPTGYEQYF. As DNA, the CDR3 is TGCGCCAGCAGCCCCACAGGGTACGAGCAGTACTTC.